Ten or more counts support the clone carrying this T cell receptor (beta chain). What it binds is unknown. The CDR3 sequence is 15 residues long. Germline CDR1 is LNHNV and CDR2 is YYDKDF (reference sequence). V lost 0 bases, J lost 1 base, and 7 bases lay in between. These data come from a study of identical twins. Study findings and constraints: Insertion counts were lower in abundant cord blood beta clonotypes, a trend that memory repertoires did not show. The authors drew conclusions from cross-sectional statistical analysis rather than following the same donors. Beta out-of-frame sequences displayed a weaker excess of sharing between twins. Models underestimated TCR alpha sharing (out-of-frame) in monozygotic twins.

TCRdb re-analysed the 5' RACE reads in MiXCR, keeping a single row per CDR3 protein. This repertoire shows 570,000 or so distinct CDR3 sequences, approximately 10% found once; its top ten account for 2.5% to 3.5%. Another study also made use of these data, one on yellow fever vaccine responses in identical twins.

The sequencing input was PBMCs. The receptor was derived from a woman aged 18 to 35 in good health. The chain is built from TRBV15 and TRBJ2-1, with unresolved D. This chain's CDR3 is CATSRDQDSYNEQFF. In DNA, the CDR3 is TGTGCCACCAGCAGAGATCAGGATTCCTACAATGAGCAGTTCTTC.